This T cell receptor (beta chain) was identified during a study of persistence of HIV-infected CD4 T cells. General study findings and limits: Rare CMV-responding cells carrying HIV-1 proviruses were not analyzed separately for TCR.

The libraries were made with immunoSEQ version 4 in survey mode. Assay: immunoSEQ multiplex PCR; the TCRdb copy retains only in-frame clones and omits some. The table lists about 40,000 clones, approximately 80% of them singletons. About this clone itself: The antigen is undetermined.

An overlapping HIV-1 Gag peptide pool stimulated these cells at 0.85 to 1 ug/peptide/mL. Memory cells lacking CD40L and CD69 with high CD45RO were sorted. Donors had undetectable plasma HIV-1 RNA, under 50 copies/mL, for 4+ years. The source material was CD4+ T cells sorted from PBMCs after roughly 18-hour stimulation, sampled from a patient who received antiretroviral therapy. The source is an adult man with HIV who was CMV-seropositive.

For the CDR3, the DNA is TGTGCCAGCAGCGTAGAACCCTTGAACACTGAAGCTTTCTTT. Amino acids: CASSVEPLNTEAFF. V gene TRBV9 combines with J gene TRBJ1-1, with unresolved D. Germline V CDR1 and CDR2: SGDLS, YYNGEE. The CDR3 consists of 14 residues. Trimming cost V 0 bases and J 0 bases, with 6 bases left between them.